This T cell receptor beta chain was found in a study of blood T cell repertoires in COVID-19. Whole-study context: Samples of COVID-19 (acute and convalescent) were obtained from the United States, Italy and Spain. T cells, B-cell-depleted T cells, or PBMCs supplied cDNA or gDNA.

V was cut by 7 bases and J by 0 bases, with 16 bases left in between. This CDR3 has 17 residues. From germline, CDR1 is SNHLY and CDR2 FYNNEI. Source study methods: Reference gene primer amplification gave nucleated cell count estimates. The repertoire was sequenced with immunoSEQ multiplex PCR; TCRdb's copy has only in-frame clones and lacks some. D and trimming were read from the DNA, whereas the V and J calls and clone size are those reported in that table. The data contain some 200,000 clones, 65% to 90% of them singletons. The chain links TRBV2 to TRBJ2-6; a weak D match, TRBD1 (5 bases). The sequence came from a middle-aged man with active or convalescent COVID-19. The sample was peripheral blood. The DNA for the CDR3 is TGTGCCAGCACCTTATACTGGGGCGTCTCTGGGGCCAACGTCCTGACTTTC. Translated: CASTLYWGVSGANVLTF.